The clone carrying this TCR beta chain was found once. Its antigen remains unknown. Germline CDR1 is GTSNPN and CDR2 is SVGIG (reference sequence). The CDR3 is 12 residues long. Germline trimming cut 6 bases from V and 5 bases from J; bases unmatched to any gene: 5. The data were obtained in a study of CD8+ T cells in alopecia areata. Study-level points and caveats: Higher clonality and more expanded CD8+ clones appeared in lesional than normal scalp. Scalp clonality decreased significantly with tofacitinib, and so did expanded CD8+ clones among the top 100. Against the mouse data, patients shared TCRs less clearly, possibly for HLA reasons.

Treatment defined: oral pan-JAK inhibitor, 5-10 mg twice daily. Following extraction, RNA underwent reverse transcription to cDNA, which served as the sequencing template. Profiled with immunoSEQ multiplex PCR; TCRdb holds only in-frame clones, not every one. This table has about 160,000 clones, just over 65% appearing once. The V gene is TRBV30, the J gene TRBJ1-1, with 8 positions matching TRBD1. The input for sequencing was CD4+ T cells sorted from blood, taken at week 4, from a patient treated with tofacitinib. This TCR derives from a human donor with alopecia areata. The CDR3 coding sequence is TGTGCCTGCCAGGGGGCGCGGACTGAAGCTTTCTTT. Translated: CACQGARTEAFF.